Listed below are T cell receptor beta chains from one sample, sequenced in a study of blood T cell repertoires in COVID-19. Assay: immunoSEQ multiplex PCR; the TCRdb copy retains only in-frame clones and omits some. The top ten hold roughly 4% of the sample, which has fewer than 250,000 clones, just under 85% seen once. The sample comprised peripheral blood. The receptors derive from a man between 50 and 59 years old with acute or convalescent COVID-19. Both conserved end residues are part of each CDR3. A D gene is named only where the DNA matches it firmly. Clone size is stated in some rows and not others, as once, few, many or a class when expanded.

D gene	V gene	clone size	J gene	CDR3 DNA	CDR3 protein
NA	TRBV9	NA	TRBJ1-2	TGTGCCAGCAGCGCCCTAACAGGGACCTATGGCTACACCTTC	CASSALTGTYGYTF
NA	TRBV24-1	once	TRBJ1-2	TGTGCCACCGCCTCAGGGGAAGTGGGGGGCTACACCTTC	CATASGEVGGYTF
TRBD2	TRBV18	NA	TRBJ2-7	TGTGCCAGCTCACCTCAGTCGGGACTAGCGGGATCCTACGAGCAGTACTTC	CASSPQSGLAGSYEQYF
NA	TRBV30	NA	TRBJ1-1	TGTGCCTGGAGTACTAGTACAGGGGAAGCTTTCTTT	CAWSTSTGEAFF
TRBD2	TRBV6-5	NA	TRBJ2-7	TGTGCCAGCAGCCGTACTAGCGCAATCTCTGACGAGCAGTACTTC	CASSRTSAISDEQYF
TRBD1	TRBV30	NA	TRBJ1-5	TGTGCCTGGAGTCGGACAGGGTCTAGCAATCAGCCCCAGCATTTT	CAWSRTGSSNQPQHF
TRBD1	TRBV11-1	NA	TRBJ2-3	TGTGCCAGCAGCTTGGCAGGGGGCGCTAGGACAGATACGCAGTATTTT	CASSLAGGARTDTQYF
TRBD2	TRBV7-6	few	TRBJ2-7	TGTGCCAGCAGCGATCCGGGGACTAGCTCCTACGAGCAGTACTTC	CASSDPGTSSYEQYF
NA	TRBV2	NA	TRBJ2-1	TGTGCCAGCAGTAGAAGTTCCCTAGACAATGAGCAGTTCTTC	CASSRSSLDNEQFF
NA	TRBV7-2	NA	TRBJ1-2	TGTGCCAGCAGCTTACAGGGCGCGCACTATGGCTACACCTTC	CASSLQGAHYGYTF
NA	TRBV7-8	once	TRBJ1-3	TGTGCCAGCAGCTCTATCTCTGGAAACACCATATATTTT	CASSSISGNTIYF
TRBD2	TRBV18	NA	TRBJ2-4	TGTGCCAGCTCACCACCGGTGACTAGCGGGAGGGCCTCAGGAGCCAAAAACATTCAGTACTTC	CASSPPVTSGRASGAKNIQYF
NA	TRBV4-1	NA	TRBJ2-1	TGCGCCAGCAGCCAAGAAAGACAGGTTCTATCCTACAATGAGCAGTTCTTC	CASSQERQVLSYNEQFF
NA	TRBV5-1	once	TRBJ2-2	TGCGCCAGCAGCCCAAGGGGAGGTTCCACGAACACCGGGGAGCTGTTTTTT	CASSPRGGSTNTGELFF
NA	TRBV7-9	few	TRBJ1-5	TGTGCCAGCAGCGCGGGGAGTGGTCAGCCCCAGCATTTT	CASSAGSGQPQHF
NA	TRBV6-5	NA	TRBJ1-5	TGTGCCAGCAGTTCTTACTCGGGGGGGTATCAGCCCCAGCATTTT	CASSSYSGGYQPQHF
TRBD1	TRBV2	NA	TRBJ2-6	TGTGCCAGCAACTCCCAGGGACAGGGTACTTCCTCTGGGGCCAACGTCCTGACTTTC	CASNSQGQGTSSGANVLTF
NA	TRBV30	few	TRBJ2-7	TGTGCCTGGAGTGTACTGCGAGACAGCAGCTCCTACGAGCAGTACTTC	CAWSVLRDSSSYEQYF
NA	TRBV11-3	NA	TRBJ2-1	TGTGCCAGCAGCTTAGGACTTTACAATGAGCAGTTCTTC	CASSLGLYNEQFF
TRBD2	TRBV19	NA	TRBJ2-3	TGTGCCAGTAGGTCGACAGGGTCGCTAGCGGGGGCCTCATCGGATACGCAGTATTTT	CASRSTGSLAGASSDTQYF
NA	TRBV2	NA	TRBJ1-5	TGTGCCAGCAGCACGGGCAATCAGCCCCAGCATTTT	CASSTGNQPQHF
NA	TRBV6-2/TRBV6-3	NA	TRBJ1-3	TGTGCCAGCAGTTACTCCTCCGGGACTGGAAACACCATATATTTT	CASSYSSGTGNTIYF
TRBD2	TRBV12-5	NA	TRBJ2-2	TGTGCTAGTGGTTTGGTATGGTCCGGGGGGGCCAGGACCGGGGAGCTGTTTTTT	CASGLVWSGGARTGELFF
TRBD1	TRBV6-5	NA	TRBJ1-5	TGTGCCAGCAGAGGACTCGGACAGGGGGATCAGCCCCAGCATTTT	CASRGLGQGDQPQHF
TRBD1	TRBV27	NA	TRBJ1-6	TGTGCCAGCAGTTTCGCCTTGGTTTCCCTTCACAGGGGGTCCCCCCTCCACTTT	CASSFALVSLHRGSPLHF
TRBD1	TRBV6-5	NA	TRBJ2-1	TGTGCCAGCAGTTATTCCCCGGACAGGGGTCCTAATGAGCAGTTCTTC	CASSYSPDRGPNEQFF
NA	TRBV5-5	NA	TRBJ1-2	TGTGCCAGCAGCTTGGTCAGTTCTAACTATGGCTACACCTTC	CASSLVSSNYGYTF
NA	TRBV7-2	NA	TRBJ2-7	TGTGCCAGCAGCTTAGCGGCGACTACCGGGGCCTACGAGCAGTACTTC	CASSLAATTGAYEQYF
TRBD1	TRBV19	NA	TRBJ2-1	TGTGCCAGTAATGACAGGGGTCCCTACAATGAGCAGTTCTTC	CASNDRGPYNEQFF
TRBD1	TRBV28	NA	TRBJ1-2	TGTGCCAGCAGCACCAGCCCGGGACAGCGAGGGAATGGCTACACCTTC	CASSTSPGQRGNGYTF
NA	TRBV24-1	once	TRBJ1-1	TGTGCCACCAGGTCGGGTGGAAAGAGAACTGAAGCTTTCTTT	CATRSGGKRTEAFF
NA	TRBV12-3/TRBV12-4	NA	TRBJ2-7	TGTGCCAGCAGTTTGTCCAGGGAGGACGAGCAGTACTTC	CASSLSREDEQYF
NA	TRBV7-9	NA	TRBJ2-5	TGTGCCAGCAGCCCTACGGAGGGATCAAACCAAGAGACCCAGTACTTC	CASSPTEGSNQETQYF
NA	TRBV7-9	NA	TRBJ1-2	TGTGCCAGCAGCTTAGGTGGACACGTCTATGGCTACACCTTC	CASSLGGHVYGYTF
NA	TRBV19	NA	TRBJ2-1	TGTGCCAGTAGTGTTGCCCCAGGTCGTACAACCTACAATGAGCAGTTCTTC	CASSVAPGRTTYNEQFF
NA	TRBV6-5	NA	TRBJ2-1	TGTGCCAGCATTAGCCTACGTTATGAGCAGTTCTTC	CASISLRYEQFF
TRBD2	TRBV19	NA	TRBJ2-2	TGTGCCAGTAGCGCCGGACTAGCGGGAGGGGGCACCGGGGAGCTGTTTTTT	CASSAGLAGGGTGELFF
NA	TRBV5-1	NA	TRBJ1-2	TGCGCCAGCAGCTTGGCAACAGGGACCTATGGCTACACCTTC	CASSLATGTYGYTF
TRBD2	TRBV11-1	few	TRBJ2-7	TGTGCCAGCAGCGCCTCAACTAGCGGGAATCCTTACGAGCAGTACTTC	CASSASTSGNPYEQYF
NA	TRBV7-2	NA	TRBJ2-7	TGTGCCAGCAGCTTAGCGCCCGGTTCCTACGAGCAGTACTTC	CASSLAPGSYEQYF
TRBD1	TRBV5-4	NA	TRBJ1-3	TGTGCCAGCAGCTCGGCACACGGGACAGCCGGAAACACCATATATTTT	CASSSAHGTAGNTIYF
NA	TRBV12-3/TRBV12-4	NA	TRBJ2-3	TGTGCCAGCAGATCGGTAAATACGCAGTATTTT	CASRSVNTQYF
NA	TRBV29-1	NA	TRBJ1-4	TGCAGCGTTGGTACGGTAGCTAATGAAAAACTGTTTTTT	CSVGTVANEKLFF
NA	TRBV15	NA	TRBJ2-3	TGTGCCACCAGTATCAGTCAGGGCAGCACAGATACGCAGTATTTT	CATSISQGSTDTQYF
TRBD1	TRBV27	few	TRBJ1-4	TGTGCCAGCAGTTTATCGACAGGGAATGAAAAACTGTTTTTT	CASSLSTGNEKLFF
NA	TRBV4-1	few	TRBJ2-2	TGCGCCAGCAGCCAAGATTTCGGAGGAGGGAGCACCGGGGAGCTGTTTTTT	CASSQDFGGGSTGELFF
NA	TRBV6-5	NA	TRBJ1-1	TGTGCCAGCGGGCTGGACACACGCACTGAAGCTTTCTTT	CASGLDTRTEAFF
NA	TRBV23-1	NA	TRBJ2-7	TGCGCCAGCAGTCGAATCGTGACACACTTTGCTTCCGAGCAGTACTTC	CASSRIVTHFASEQYF
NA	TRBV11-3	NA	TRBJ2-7	TGTGCCAGCAGCCTGAGGGGGAACGAGCAGTACTTC	CASSLRGNEQYF
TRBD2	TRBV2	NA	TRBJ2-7	TGTGCCAGCATGGGGGGGAGAAACGAGCAGTACTTC	CASMGGRNEQYF
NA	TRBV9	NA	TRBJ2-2	TGTGCCAGCAGCGTAGCCCAGGGCTGGGCCGGGGAGCTGTTTTTT	CASSVAQGWAGELFF
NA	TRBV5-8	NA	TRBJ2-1	TGTGCCAGCAGCTTGGCGGGGGTCACCTACAATGAGCAGTTCTTC	CASSLAGVTYNEQFF
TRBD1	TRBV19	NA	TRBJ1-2	TGTGCCAGTAGTATACAGCCGGGACAGGCCTACTATGGCTACACCTTC	CASSIQPGQAYYGYTF
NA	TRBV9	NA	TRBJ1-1	TGTGCCAGCAGCGAAGGGGCCCGGGACACTGAAGCTTTCTTT	CASSEGARDTEAFF
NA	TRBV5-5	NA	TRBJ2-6	TGTGCCAGCAGCTTGAATCACTGGACAGTAAGCTCTGGGGCCAACGTCCTGACTTTC	CASSLNHWTVSSGANVLTF
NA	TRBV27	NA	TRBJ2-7	TGTGCCAGCAGTTTATCTGGGACCGGGGGACCCTACGAGCAGTACTTC	CASSLSGTGGPYEQYF
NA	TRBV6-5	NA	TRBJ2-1	TGTGCCAGCAGTTACTCACGGGAGCGGCTCTACAATGAGCAGTTCTTC	CASSYSRERLYNEQFF
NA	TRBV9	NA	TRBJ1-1	TGTGCCAGCAGCGAGGGTCAATCAGGGGAATGGGCTTTCTTT	CASSEGQSGEWAFF
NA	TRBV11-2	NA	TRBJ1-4	TGTGCCAGCAGCCCCCGGGACACGGGCTATGAAAAACTGTTTTTT	CASSPRDTGYEKLFF